This T cell receptor beta chain is from a study of blood T cell repertoires in COVID-19. As for the study in general: Sample material is recorded as cDNA or gDNA derived from T cells, B-cell-depleted T cells, or PBMCs.

Generated by immunoSEQ multiplex PCR, the TCRdb table keeps only in-frame clones and is missing some. The sample lists 150,000 to 200,000 clones; 83% were seen once. The table lists this clone with a count of one. Trimming took off 1 base at V and 6 bases at J, with 10 bases between the two ends. The CDR3 runs 13 residues. CDR1 is SGHDN, CDR2 FVKESK, per germline. The genes are TRBV14 and TRBJ2-7, with D tentatively TRBD1 (5 bases). Sequencing input: peripheral blood. This TCR derives from a woman older than 75 with acute or convalescent COVID-19. This chain's CDR3 is CASSQGRVGEQYF. CDR3 in DNA: TGTGCCAGCAGCCAAGGCAGGGTTGGCGAGCAGTACTTC.